This TCR beta chain came from a study of blood T cell repertoires in COVID-19. Study at large: COVID-19 samples collected from the United States, Italy and Spain covered acute and convalescent phases.

As originally analysed: Amplified reference gene primers provided the basis for estimating nucleated cell counts. TCRdb's table, derived via immunoSEQ multiplex PCR, lists solely in-frame clones and lacks some. Clone size and V and J calls were adopted from that table, with D and trimming inferred from the DNA. The table shows roughly 90,000 clones, with over 80% occurring only once. V was cut by 3 bases and J by 6 bases, with 10 bases left in between. Germline V lookup: CDR1 SGHTA, CDR2 FQGNSA. The CDR3 covers 13 residues. The TCR was taken from a woman older than 75 with active or convalescent COVID-19. The gene calls are TRBV7-2 and TRBJ2-3; a possible D gene is TRBD2 (6 bases). Material: peripheral blood. CDR3 in DNA: TGTGCCAGCAGCTTTGGGACTGGGGATACGCAGTATTTT. The encoded protein is CASSFGTGDTQYF.